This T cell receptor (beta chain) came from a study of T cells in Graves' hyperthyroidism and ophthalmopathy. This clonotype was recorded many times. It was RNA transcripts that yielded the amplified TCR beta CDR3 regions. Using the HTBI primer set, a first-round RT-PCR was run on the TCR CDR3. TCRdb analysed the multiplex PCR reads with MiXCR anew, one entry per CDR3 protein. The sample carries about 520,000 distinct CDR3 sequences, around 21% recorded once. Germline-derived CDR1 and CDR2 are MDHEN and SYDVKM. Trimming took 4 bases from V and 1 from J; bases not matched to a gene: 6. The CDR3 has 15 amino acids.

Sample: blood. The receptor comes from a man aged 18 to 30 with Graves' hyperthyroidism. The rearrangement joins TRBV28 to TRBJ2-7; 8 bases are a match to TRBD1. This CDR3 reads CASSYRGFTSYEQYF. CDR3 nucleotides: TGTGCCAGCAGTTACAGGGGGTTCACTTCCTACGAGCAGTACTTC. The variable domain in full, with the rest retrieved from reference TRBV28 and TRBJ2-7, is DVKVTQSSRYLVKRTGEKVFLECVQDMDHENMFWYRQDPGLGLRLIYFSYDVKMKEKGDIPEGYSVSREKKERFSLILESASTNQTSMYLCASSYRGFTSYEQYFGPGTRLTVT.